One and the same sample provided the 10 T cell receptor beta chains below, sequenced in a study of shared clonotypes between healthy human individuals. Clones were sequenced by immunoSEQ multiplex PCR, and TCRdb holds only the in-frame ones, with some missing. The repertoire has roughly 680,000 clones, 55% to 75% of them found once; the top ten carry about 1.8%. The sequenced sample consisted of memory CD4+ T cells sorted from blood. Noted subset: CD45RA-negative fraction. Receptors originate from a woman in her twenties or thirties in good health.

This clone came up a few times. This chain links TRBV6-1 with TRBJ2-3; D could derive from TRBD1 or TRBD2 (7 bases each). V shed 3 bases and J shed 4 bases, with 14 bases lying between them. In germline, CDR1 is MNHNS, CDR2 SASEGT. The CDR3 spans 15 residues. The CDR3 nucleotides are TGTGCCAGCAGTGAGGGGCAGGGGGGGGCAGATACGCAGTATTTT. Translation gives CASSEGQGGADTQYF.

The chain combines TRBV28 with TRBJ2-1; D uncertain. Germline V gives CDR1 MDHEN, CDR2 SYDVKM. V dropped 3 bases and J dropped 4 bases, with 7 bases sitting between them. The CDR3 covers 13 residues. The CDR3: CASSLGRYNEQFF. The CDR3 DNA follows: TGTGCCAGCAGTTTGGGCAGGTACAATGAGCAGTTCTTC.

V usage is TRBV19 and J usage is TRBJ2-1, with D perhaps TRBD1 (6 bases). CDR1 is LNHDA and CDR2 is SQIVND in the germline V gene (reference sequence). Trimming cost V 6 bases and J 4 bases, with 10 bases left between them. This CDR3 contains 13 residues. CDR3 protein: CASRAQGYNEQFF. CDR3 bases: TGTGCCAGTAGAGCACAGGGATACAATGAGCAGTTCTTC.

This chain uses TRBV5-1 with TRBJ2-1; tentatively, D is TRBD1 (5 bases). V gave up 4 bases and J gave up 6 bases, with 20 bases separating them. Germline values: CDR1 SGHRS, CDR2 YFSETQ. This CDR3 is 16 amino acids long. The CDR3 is CASSRYLERGSNEQFF. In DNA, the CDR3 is TGCGCCAGCAGCCGCTACCTCGAAAGGGGATCCAATGAGCAGTTCTTC. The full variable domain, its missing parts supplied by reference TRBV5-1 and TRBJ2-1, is KAGVTQTPRYLIKTRGQQVTLSCSPISGHRSVSWYQQTPGQGLQFLFEYFSETQRNKGNFPGRFSGRQFSNSRSEMNVSTLELGDSALYLCASSRYLERGSNEQFFGPGTRLTVL.

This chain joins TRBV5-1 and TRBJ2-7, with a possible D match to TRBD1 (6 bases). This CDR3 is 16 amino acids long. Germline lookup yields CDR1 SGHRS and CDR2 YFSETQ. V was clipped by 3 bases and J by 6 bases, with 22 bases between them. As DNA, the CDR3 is TGCGCCAGCAGCTGGACTGCCGGGACAAATCTTCGCGAGCAGTACTTC. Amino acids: CASSWTAGTNLREQYF. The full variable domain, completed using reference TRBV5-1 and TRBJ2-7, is KAGVTQTPRYLIKTRGQQVTLSCSPISGHRSVSWYQQTPGQGLQFLFEYFSETQRNKGNFPGRFSGRQFSNSRSEMNVSTLELGDSALYLCASSWTAGTNLREQYFGPGTRLTVT.

The chain's CDR3 is CASSDHTSASYNEQFF. The CDR3, as DNA: TGTGCCAGCAGTGACCATACTAGCGCCTCCTACAATGAGCAGTTCTTC. The chain recombines TRBV2 with TRBJ2-1; TRBD2 matches at 7 bases. Germline V gene data show CDR1 as SNHLY and CDR2 as FYNNEI. V lost 3 bases to trimming and J lost 0 bases; unmatched junction nucleotides: 5. The length of the CDR3 is 16 residues.

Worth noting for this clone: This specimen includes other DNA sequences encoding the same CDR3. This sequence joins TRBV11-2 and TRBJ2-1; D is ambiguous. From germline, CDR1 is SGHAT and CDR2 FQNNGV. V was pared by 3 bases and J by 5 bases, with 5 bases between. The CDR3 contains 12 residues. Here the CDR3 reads CASSFSNNEQFF. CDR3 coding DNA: TGTGCCAGCAGCTTTTCAAACAATGAGCAGTTCTTC.

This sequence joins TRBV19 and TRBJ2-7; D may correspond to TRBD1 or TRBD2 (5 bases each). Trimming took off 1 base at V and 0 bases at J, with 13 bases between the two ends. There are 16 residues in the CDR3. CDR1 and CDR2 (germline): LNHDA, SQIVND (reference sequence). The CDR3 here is CASSIGGIFGSYEQYF. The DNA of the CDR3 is TGTGCCAGTAGTATAGGGGGGATCTTCGGCTCCTACGAGCAGTACTTC.

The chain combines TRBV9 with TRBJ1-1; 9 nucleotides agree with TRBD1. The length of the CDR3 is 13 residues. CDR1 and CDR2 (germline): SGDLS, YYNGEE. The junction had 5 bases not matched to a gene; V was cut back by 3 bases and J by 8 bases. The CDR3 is CASSAGQGLEAFF. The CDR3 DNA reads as TGTGCCAGCAGCGCCGGACAGGGGCTGGAAGCTTTCTTT.

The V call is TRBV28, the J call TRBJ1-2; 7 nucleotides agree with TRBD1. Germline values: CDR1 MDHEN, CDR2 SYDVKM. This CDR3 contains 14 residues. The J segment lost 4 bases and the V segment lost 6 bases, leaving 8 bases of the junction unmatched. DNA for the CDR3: TGTGCCAGCAGCCCGCCGACAGGGTTCTATGGCTACACCTTC. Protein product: CASSPPTGFYGYTF.